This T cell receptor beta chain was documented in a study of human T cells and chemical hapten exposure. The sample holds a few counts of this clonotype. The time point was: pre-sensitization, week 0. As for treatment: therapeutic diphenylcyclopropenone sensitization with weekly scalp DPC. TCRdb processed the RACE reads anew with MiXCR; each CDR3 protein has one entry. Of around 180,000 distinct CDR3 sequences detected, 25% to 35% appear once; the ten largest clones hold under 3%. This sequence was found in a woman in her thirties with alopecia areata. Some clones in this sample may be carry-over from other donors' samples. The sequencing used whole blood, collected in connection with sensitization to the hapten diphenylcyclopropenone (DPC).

DNA for the CDR3: TGTGCCAGCAGCTTAGCGGGCAGGGAGGGAGACATTCAGTACTTC. This gives the protein CASSLAGREGDIQYF. The J gene is TRBJ2-4, the V gene TRBV7-2; 7 nucleotides agree with TRBD2. The length of the CDR3 is 15 residues. Germline CDR1 reads SGHTA; CDR2 reads FQGNSA. Trimming cost V 0 bases and J 8 bases; bases outside gene matches: 7. Supplemented by reference TRBV7-2 and TRBJ2-4, the full variable domain reads GAGVSQSPSNKVTEKGKDVELRCDPISGHTALYWYRQSLGQGLEFLIYFQGNSAPDKSGLPSDRFSAERTGGSVSTLTIQRTQQEDSAVYLCASSLAGREGDIQYFGAGTRLSVL.